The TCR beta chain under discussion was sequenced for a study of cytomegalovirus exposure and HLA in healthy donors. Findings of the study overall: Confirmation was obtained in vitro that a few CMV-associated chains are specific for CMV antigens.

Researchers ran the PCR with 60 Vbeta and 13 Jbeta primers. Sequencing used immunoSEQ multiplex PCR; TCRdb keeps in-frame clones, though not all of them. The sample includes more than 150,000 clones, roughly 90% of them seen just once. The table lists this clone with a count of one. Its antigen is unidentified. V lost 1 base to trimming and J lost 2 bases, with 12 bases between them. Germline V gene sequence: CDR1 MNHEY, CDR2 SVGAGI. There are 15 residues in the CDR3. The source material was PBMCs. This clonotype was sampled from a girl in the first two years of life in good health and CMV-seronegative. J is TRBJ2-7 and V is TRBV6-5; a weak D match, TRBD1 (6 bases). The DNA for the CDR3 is TGTGCCAGCAGTTACTTACAGGGTTCCGCCTACGAGCAGTACTTC. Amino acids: CASSYLQGSAYEQYF.